This TCR beta chain was identified in a study of cytomegalovirus exposure and HLA in healthy donors. Study findings and constraints: Prior analysis indicated that the majority of TCR beta V segments exhibited productivity approximately 87% or approximately 30% of the time. What a later analysis showed was that several of the most significant clusters appeared linked to common viral pathogens. As confirmed in vitro, a few CMV-associated chains were specific for CMV antigens.

V lost 7 bases to trimming and J lost 4 bases, with 19 bases between them. Germline V gives CDR1 MNHNY, CDR2 SVGAGI (reference sequence). The CDR3 length is 15 residues. PCR primers comprised 60 Vbeta and 13 Jbeta primers. Clones were sequenced by immunoSEQ multiplex PCR, and TCRdb holds only the in-frame ones, with some missing. The sample lists about 240,000 clones, approximately 81% occurring once. Comments on this clone: Its antigen remains unidentified.

Sequencing used PBMCs. This chain links TRBV6-6 with TRBJ1-2; D is perhaps TRBD1 (6 bases). The TCR sequence derives from a girl aged 2-10 years in good health and CMV-seronegative. CDR3 amino acids: CASTKGHQGPYGYTF. The CDR3 DNA is TGTGCCAGCACCAAGGGCCATCAGGGGCCCTATGGCTACACCTTC.